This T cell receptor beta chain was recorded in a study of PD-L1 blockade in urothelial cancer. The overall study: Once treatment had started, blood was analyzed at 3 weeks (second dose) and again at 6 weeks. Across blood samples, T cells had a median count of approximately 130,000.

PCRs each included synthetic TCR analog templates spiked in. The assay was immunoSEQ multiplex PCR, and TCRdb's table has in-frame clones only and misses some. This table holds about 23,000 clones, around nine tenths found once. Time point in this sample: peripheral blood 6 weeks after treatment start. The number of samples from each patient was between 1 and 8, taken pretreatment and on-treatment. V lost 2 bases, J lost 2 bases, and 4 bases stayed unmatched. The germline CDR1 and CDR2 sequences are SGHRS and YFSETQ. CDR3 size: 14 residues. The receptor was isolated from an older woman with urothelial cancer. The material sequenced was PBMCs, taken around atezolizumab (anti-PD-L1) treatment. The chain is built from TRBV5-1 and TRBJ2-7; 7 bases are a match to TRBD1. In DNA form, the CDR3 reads TGCGCCAGCAGCTTAGTACAGGGGACCTACGAGCAGTACTTC. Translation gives CASSLVQGTYEQYF.